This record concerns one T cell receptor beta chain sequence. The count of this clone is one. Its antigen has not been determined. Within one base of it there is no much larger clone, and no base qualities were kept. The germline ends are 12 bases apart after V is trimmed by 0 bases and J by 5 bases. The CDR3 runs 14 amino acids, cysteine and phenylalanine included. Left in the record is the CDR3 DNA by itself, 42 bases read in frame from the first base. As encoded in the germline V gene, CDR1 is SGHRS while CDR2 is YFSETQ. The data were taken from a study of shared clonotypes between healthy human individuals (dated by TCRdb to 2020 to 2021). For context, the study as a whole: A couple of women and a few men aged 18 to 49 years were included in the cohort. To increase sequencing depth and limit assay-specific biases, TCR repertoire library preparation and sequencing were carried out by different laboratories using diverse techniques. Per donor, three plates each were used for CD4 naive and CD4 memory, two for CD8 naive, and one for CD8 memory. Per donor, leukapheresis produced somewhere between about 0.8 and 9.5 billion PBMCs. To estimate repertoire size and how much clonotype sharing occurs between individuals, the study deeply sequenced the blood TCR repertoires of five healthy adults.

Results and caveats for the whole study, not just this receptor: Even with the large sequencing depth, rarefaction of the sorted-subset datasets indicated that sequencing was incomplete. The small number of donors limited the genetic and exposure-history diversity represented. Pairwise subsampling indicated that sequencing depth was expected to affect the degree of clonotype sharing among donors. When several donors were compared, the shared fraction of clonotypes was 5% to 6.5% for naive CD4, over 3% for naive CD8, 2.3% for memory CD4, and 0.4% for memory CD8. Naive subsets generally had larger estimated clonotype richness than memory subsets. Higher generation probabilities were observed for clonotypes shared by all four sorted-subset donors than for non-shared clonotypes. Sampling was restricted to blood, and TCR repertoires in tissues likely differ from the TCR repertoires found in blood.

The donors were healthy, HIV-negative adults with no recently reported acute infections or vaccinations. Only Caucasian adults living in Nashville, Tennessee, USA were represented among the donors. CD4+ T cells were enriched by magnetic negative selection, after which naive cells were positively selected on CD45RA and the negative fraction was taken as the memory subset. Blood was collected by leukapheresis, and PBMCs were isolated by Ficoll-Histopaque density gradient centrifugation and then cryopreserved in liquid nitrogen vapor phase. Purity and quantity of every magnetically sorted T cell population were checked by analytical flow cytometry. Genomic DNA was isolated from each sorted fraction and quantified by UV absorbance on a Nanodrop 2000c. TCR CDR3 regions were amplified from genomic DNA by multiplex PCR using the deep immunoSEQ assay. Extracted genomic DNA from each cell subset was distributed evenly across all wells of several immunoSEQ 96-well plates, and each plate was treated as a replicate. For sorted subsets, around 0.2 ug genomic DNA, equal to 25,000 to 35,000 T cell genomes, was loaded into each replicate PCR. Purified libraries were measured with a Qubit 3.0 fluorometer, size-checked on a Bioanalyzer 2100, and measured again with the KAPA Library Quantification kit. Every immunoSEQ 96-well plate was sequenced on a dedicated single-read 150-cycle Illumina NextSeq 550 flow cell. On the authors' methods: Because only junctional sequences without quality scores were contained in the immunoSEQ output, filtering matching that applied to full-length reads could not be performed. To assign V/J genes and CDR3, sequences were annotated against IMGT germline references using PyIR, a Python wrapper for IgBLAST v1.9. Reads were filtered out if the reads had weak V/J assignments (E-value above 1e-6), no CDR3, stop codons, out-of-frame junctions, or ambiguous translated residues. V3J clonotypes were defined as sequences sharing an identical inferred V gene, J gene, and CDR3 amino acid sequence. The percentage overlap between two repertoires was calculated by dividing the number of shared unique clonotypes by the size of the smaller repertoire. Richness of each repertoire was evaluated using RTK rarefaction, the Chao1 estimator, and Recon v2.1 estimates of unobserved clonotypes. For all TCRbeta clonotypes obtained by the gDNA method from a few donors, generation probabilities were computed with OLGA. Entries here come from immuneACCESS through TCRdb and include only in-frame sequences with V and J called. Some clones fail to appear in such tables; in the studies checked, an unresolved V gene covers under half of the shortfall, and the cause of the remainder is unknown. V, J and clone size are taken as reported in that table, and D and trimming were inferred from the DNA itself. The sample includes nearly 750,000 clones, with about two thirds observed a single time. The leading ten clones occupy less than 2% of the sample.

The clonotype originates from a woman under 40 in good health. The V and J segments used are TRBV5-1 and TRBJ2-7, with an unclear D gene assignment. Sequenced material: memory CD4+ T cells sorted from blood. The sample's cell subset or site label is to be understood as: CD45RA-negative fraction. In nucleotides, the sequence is TGCGCCAGCAGCTTGGTTAGGGATCATGACGAGCAGTACTTC. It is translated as CASSLVRDHDEQYF.